This entry describes one T cell receptor beta chain. This specimen comes from a study of technical replicates of blood from a handful of donors. The assay was immunoSEQ multiplex PCR, and TCRdb's table has in-frame clones only and misses some. Of roughly 62,000 clones detected, about 95% appear once; the ten largest clones hold about 3%. The sequence was collected from a human donor in good health. Some clones in this sample may be carry-over from other donors' samples. The sequenced sample consisted of PBMCs.

The CDR3, as DNA: TGCGCCAGCAGCCAAGAGGCAACAGGGATGCTCTACGAGCAGTACTTC. Translated, it gives CASSQEATGMLYEQYF. The rearrangement links TRBV4-1 to TRBJ2-7, with a possible D match to TRBD1 (6 bases). Trimming pared 0 bases from V and 3 bases from J, leaving 15 bases between. This CDR3 is built from 16 residues. CDR1 is MGHRA and CDR2 is YSYEKL in the germline V gene.